Sequencing of this TCR beta chain was carried out in a study of blood T cell repertoires in COVID-19. Study in general: Sample material is recorded as cDNA or gDNA derived from T cells, B-cell-depleted T cells, or PBMCs.

Residents of 24 US areas, aged about 18 to 95 years, made up the participants. This clone has just one count. Libraries were prepared by immunoSEQ multiplex PCR; TCRdb keeps only in-frame clonotypes and omits some of them. This table holds about 300,000 clones, 70% to 90% found once. V was trimmed by 1 base and J by 4 bases, leaving 10 bases between them. CDR3 length: 14 residues. CDR1 and CDR2 from the germline V gene are SGHAT and FQNNGV. The chain carries TRBV11-2 and TRBJ1-1; TRBD1 is a possible D gene (5 bases). The sequence was obtained from a woman in her late teens or twenties who had recovered from COVID-19. The sample taken for sequencing was PBMCs or T cells enriched from blood (not recorded which). The CDR3 coding sequence is TGTGCCAGCAGCTTAGCTTTGGGGGGCACTGAAGCTTTCTTT. Protein sequence: CASSLALGGTEAFF.